This T cell receptor beta chain appears in the sequencing data of a study of response to subunit inactivated influenza vaccine. A note on this clonotype: Its antigen is not known.

TCRdb passed the RT-PCR reads through MiXCR, listing each CDR3 protein once. Of 550,000 to 650,000 distinct CDR3 sequences in the sample, around 11% were seen once. The CDR3 length is 18 residues. Germline CDR1 is SGHAT and CDR2 is FQNNGV. V lost 5 bases and J lost 1, with 20 bases in between. Study-wide findings and caveats: Few additional T cells are recruited per seasonal influenza vaccination, authors suggested.

The genes are TRBV11-2 and TRBJ2-2; a weak D match, TRBD2 (5 bases). This sample comprised PBMCs from blood, obtained on the day of vaccination. The sequence derives from a man over 45 who received an inactivated influenza vaccine. The CDR3 loop is CASSTLGKTGKNTGELFF. The CDR3 coding sequence is TGTGCCAGCAGCACCCTTGGTAAGACGGGGAAGAACACCGGGGAGCTGTTTTTT.